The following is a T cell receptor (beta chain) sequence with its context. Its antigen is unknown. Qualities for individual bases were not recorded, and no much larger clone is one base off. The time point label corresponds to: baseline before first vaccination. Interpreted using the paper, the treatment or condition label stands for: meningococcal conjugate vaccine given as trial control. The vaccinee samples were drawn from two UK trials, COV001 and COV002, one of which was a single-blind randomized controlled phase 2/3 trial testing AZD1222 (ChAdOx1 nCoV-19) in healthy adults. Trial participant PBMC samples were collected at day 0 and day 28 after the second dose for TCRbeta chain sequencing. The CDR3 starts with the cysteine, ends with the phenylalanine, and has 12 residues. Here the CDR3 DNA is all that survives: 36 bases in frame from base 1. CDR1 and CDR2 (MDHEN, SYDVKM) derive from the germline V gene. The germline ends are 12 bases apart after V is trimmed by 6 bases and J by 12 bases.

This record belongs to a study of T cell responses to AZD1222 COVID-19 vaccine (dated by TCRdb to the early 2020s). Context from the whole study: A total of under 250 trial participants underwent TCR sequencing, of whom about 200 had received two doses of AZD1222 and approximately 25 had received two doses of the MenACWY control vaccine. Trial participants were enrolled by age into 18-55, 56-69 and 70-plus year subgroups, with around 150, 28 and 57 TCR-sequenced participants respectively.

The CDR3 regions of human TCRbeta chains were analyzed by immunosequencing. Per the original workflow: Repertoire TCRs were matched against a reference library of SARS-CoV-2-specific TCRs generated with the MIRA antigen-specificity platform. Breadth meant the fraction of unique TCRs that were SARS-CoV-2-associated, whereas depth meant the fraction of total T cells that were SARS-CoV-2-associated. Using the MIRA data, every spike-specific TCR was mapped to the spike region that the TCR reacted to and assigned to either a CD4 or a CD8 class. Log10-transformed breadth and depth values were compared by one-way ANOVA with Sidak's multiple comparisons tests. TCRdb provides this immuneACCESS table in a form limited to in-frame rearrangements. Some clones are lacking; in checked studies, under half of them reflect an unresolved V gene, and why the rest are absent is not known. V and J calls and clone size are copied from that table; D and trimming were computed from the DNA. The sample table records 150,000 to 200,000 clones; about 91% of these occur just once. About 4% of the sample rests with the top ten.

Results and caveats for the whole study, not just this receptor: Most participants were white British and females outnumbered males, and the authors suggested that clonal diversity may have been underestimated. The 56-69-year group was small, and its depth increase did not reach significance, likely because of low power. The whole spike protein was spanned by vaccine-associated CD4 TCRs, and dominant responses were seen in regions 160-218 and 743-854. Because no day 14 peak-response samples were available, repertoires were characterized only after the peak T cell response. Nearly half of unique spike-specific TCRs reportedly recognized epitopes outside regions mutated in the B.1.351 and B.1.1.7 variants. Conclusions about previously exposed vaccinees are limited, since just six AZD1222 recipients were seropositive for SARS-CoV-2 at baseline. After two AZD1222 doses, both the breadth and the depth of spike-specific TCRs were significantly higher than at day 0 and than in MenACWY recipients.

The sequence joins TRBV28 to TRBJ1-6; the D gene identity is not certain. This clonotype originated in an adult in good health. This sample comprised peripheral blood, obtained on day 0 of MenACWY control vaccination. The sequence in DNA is TGTGCCAGCAGCTTCCAACTCTTACCCCTCCACTTT. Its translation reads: CASSFQLLPLHF.